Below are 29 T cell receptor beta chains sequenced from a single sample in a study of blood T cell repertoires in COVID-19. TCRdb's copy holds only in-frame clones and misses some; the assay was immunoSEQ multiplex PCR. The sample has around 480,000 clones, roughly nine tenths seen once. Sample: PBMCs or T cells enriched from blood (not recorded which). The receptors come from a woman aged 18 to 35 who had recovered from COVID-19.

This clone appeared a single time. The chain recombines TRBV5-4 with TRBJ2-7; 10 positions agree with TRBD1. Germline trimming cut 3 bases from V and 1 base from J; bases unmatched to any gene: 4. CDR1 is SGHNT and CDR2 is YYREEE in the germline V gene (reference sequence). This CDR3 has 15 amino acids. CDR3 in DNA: TGTGCCAGCAGCTCCCGGGACAGGGGATCCTACGAGCAGTACTTC. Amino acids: CASSSRDRGSYEQYF.

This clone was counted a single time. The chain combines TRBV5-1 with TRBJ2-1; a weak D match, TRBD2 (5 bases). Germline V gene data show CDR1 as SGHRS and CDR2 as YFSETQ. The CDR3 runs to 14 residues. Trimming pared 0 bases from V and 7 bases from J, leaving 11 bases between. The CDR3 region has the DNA TGCGCCAGCAGCTTGGGACTATTAGGAAATGAGCAGTTCTTC. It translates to CASSLGLLGNEQFF.

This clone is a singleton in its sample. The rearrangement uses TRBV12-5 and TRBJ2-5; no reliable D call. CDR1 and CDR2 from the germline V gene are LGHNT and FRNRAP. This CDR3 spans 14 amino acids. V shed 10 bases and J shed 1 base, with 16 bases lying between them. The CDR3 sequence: CATTTPASQETQYF. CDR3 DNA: TGTGCTACCACTACCCCGGCGTCCCAAGAGACCCAGTACTTC.

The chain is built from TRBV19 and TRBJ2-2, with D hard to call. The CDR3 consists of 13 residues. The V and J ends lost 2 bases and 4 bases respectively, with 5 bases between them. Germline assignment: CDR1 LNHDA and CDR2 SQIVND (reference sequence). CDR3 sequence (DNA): TGTGCCAGTAGTATAATTAGCACCGGGGAGCTGTTTTTT. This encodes CASSIISTGELFF.

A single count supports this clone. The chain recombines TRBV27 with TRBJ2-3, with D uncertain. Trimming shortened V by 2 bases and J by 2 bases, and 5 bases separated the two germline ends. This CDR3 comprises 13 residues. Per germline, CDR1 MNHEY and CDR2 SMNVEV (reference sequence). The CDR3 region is CASSLDTTDTQYF. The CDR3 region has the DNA TGTGCCAGCAGTTTAGACACCACAGATACGCAGTATTTT.

The CDR3, as DNA: TGCGCCAGCAGCGGAGGACAGGGGGCTGAAGCTTTCTTT. As protein: CASSGGQGAEAFF. The chain has TRBV5-1 and TRBJ1-1; TRBD1 agrees at 10 bases. Per germline, CDR1 SGHRS and CDR2 YFSETQ. Losses at the gene ends were 4 bases for V and 6 bases for J; bases not matched to a gene: 3. The CDR3 spans 13 residues.

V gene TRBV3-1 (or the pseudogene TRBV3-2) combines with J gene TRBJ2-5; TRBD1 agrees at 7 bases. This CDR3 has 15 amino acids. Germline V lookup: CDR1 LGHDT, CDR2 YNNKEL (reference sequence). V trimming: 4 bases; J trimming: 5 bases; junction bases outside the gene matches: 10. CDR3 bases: TGTGCCAGCAGCCCCTCCTGGACAGGTGACGAGACCCAGTACTTC. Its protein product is CASSPSWTGDETQYF.

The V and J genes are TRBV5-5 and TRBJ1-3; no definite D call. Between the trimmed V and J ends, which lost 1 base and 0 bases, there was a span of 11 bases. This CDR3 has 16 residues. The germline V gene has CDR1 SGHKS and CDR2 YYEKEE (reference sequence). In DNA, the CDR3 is TGTGCCAGCAGCTTGTCTTCTGTCGGCTCTGGAAACACCATATATTTT. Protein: CASSLSSVGSGNTIYF.

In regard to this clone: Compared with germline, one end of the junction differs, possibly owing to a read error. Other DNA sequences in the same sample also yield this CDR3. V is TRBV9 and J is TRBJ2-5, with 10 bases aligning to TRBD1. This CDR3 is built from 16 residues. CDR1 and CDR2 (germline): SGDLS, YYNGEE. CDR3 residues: CASSVGPGQGKETQYF. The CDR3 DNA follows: TGTGCCAGCAGCGTAGGCCCGGGACAGGGGAAAGAGACCCAATACTTC.

The CDR3 bases are TGTGCCAGCAGGCCTAGGTCCGATAAGAACACCGGGGAGCTGTTTTTT. This codes for CASRPRSDKNTGELFF. The V and J genes are TRBV27 and TRBJ2-2; D is uncertain. V was shortened by 6 bases and J by 1 base, with 15 bases between the two germline ends. The CDR3 is 16 amino acids. Germline CDR1 reads MNHEY; CDR2 reads SMNVEV (reference sequence).

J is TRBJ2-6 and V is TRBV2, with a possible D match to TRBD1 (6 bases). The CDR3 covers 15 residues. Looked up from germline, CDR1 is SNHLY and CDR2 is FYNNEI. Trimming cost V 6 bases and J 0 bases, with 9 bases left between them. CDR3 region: CASRDSISGANVLTF. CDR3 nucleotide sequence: TGTGCCAGCAGGGACAGTATCTCTGGGGCCAACGTCCTGACTTTC.

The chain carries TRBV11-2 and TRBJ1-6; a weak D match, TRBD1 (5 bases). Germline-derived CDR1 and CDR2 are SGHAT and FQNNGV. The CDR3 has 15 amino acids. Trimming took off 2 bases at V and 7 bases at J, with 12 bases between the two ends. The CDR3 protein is CASSLSGAPNSPLHF. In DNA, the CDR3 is TGTGCCAGCAGCTTAAGTGGGGCCCCCAATTCACCCCTCCACTTT.

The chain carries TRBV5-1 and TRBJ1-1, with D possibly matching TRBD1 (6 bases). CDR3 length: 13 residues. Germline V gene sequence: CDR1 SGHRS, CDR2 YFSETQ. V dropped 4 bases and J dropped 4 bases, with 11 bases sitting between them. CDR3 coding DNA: TGCGCCAGCAGCGAACAGGGAAGCACTGAAGCTTTCTTT. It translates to CASSEQGSTEAFF.

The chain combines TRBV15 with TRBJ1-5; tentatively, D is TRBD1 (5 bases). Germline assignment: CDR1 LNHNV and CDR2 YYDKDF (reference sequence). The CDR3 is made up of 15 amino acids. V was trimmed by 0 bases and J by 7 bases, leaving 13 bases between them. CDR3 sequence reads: CATSRDLTAQQPQHF. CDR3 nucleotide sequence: TGTGCCACCAGCAGAGATCTGACAGCCCAACAGCCCCAGCATTTT.

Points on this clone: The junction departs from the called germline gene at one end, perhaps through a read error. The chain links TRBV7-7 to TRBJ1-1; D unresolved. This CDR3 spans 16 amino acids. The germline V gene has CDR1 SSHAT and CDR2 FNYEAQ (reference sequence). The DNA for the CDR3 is TGTGCTAGCAGGCCCGCGGTCGAACACGGCGACACTGAAGCTTTCTTT. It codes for CASRPAVEHGDTEAFF.

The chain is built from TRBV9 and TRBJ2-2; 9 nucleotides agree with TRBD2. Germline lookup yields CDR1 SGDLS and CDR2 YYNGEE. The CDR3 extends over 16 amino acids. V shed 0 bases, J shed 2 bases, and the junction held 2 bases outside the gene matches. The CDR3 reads CASSVGAGGNTGELFF. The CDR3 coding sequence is TGTGCCAGCAGCGTAGGAGCGGGGGGCAACACCGGGGAGCTGTTTTTT.

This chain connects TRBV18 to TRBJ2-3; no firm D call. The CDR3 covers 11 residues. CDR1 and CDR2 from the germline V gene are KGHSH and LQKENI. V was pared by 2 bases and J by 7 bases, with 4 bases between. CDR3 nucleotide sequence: TGTGCCAGCTCACCAGAGAATACGCAGTATTTT. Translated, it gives CASSPENTQYF.

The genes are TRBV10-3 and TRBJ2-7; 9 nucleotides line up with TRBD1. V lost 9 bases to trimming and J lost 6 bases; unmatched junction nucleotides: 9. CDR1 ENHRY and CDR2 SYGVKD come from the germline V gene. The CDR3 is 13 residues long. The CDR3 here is CAIFRDREGEQYF. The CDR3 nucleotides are TGTGCCATTTTCCGGGACAGGGAGGGCGAGCAGTACTTC.

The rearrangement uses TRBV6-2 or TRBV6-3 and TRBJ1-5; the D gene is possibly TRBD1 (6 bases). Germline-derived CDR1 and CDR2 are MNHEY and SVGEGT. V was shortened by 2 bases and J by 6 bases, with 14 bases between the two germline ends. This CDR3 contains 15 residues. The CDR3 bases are TGTGCCAGCAGTTACGGGCAGGGGCTAGGTCAGCCCCAGCATTTT. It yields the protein CASSYGQGLGQPQHF.

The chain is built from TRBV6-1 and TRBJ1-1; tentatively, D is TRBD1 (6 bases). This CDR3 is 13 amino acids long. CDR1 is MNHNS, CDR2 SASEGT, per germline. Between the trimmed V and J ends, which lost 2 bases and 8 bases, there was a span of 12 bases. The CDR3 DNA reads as TGTGCCAGCAGTGAAAATAGGGGGTCCGAAGCTTTCTTT. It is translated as CASSENRGSEAFF.

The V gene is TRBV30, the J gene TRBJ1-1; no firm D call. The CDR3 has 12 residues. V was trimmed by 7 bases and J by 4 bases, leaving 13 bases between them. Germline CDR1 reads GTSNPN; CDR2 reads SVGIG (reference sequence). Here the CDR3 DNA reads TGTGCCTCACCTAAAAGGAGCACTGAAGCTTTCTTT. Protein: CASPKRSTEAFF. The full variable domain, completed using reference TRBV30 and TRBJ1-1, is SQTIHQWPATLVQPVGSPLSLECTVEGTSNPNLYWYRQAAGRGLQLLFYSVGIGQISSEVPQNLSASRPQDRQFILSSKKLLLSDSGFYLCASPKRSTEAFFGQGTRLTVV.

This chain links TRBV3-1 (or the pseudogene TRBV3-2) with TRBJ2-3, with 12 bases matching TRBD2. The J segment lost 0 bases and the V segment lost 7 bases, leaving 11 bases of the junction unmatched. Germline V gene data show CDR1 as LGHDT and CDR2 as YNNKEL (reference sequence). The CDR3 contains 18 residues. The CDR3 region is CASTPTSGGNPSTDTQYF. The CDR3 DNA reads TGTGCCAGCACACCTACTAGCGGGGGGAACCCTAGCACAGATACGCAGTATTTT.

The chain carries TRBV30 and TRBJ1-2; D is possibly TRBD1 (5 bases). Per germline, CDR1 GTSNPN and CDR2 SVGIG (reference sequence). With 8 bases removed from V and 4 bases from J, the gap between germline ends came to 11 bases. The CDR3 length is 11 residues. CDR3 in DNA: TGTGCCGGCAGACAGACCTATGGCTACACCTTC. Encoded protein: CAGRQTYGYTF.

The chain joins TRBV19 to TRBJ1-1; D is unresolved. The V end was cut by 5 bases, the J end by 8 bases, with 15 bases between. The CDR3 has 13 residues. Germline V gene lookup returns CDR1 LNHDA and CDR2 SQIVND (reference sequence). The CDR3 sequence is CASSPLFRKEAFF. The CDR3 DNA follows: TGTGCCAGTAGTCCACTATTCAGAAAAGAAGCTTTCTTT.

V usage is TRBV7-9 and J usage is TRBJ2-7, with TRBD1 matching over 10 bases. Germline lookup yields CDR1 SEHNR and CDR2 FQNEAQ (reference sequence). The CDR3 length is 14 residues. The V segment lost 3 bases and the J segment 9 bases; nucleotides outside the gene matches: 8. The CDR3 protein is CASSLGGQGISQYF. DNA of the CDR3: TGTGCCAGCAGCTTGGGGGGACAGGGGATTTCGCAGTACTTC.

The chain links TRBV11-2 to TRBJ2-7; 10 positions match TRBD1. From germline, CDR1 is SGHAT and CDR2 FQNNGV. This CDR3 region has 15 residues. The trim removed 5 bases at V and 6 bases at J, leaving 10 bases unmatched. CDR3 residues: CASSPRQGAISEQYF. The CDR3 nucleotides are TGTGCCAGCAGCCCCCGACAGGGGGCGATTTCCGAGCAGTACTTC.

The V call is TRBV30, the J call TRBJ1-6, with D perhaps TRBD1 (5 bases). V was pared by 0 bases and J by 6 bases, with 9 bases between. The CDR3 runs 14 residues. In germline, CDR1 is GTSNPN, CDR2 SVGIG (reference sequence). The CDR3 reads CAWSVRGGNSPLHF. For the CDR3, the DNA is TGTGCCTGGAGTGTACGGGGGGGTAATTCACCCCTCCACTTT.

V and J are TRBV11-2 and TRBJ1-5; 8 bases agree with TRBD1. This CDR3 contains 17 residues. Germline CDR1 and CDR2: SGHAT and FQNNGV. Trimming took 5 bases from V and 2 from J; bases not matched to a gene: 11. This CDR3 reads CASSPFPDRGRNQPQHF. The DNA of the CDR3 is TGTGCCAGCAGCCCTTTCCCTGACAGGGGACGCAATCAGCCCCAGCATTTT. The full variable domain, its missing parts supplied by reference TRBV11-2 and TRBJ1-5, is EAGVAQSPRYKIIEKRQSVAFWCNPISGHATLYWYQQILGQGPKLLIQFQNNGVVDDSQLPKDRFSAERLKGVDSTLKIQPAKLEDSAVYLCASSPFPDRGRNQPQHFGDGTRLSIL.

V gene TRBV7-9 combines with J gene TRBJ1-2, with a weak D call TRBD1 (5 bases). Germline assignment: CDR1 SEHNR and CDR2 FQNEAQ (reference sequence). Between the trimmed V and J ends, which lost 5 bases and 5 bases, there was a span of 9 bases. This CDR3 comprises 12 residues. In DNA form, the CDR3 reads TGTGCCAGCAGCCTCGGGACTTATGGCTACACCTTC. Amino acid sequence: CASSLGTYGYTF.